Sequencing of this T cell receptor beta chain was carried out in a study of persistence of HIV-infected CD4 T cells. Study-wide results and limits: CMV- and Gag-responding cells had lower TCRbeta richness than CD3/CD28-responding cells. Degenerate expanded CDR3beta sequences were enriched among CMV- and Gag-responding cells.

The V gene's germline CDR1 is KGHSH and CDR2 LQKENI. This CDR3 has 15 amino acids. Trimming took 3 bases from V and 3 from J; bases not matched to a gene: 6. This nonspecific control used anti-CD3/anti-CD28 bead stimulation of CD4+ T cells. Responding CD4+ T cells were sorted by upregulation of both CD40 ligand and CD69. Concerning this clone itself: The antigen is undetermined.

The immunoSEQ assay was version 4, run in survey mode. Assay used: immunoSEQ multiplex PCR; TCRdb lists only in-frame clones, some missing. The data hold fewer than 45,000 clones, with approximately 90% observed a single time. The receptor was derived from an adult woman with HIV who was CMV-seropositive. Material: CD4+ T cells sorted from PBMCs after roughly 18-hour stimulation, obtained from a patient who received antiretroviral therapy. The chain is built from TRBV18 and TRBJ1-1; 8 bases map to TRBD1. The CDR3: CASSPTRTGYTEAFF. The CDR3, as DNA: TGTGCCAGCTCACCTACCCGGACAGGGTACACTGAAGCTTTCTTT. Full variable domain (rest looked up from reference TRBV18 and TRBJ1-1): NAGVMQNPRHLVRRRGQEARLRCSPMKGHSHVYWYRQLPEEGLKFMVYLQKENIIDESGMPKERFSAEFPKEGPSILRIQQVVRGDSAAYFCASSPTRTGYTEAFFGQGTRLTVV.